The clone carrying this TCR beta chain came up many times. Its antigen is undetermined. This CDR3 region has 16 residues. V shed 7 bases, J shed 4 bases, and the junction held 12 bases outside the gene matches. Germline CDR1 and CDR2: MDHEN and SYDVKM. It was RNA transcripts that yielded the amplified TCR beta CDR3 regions. Carried out on the TCR CDR3, a first-round RT-PCR used the HTBI primer set. TCRdb processed the multiplex PCR reads anew with MiXCR; each CDR3 protein has one entry. The data contain 640,000 or so distinct CDR3 sequences, roughly 15% of them seen just once; the ten biggest clones take up 4.3%. Diagnosing involved the use of clinical symptoms, serum thyroxine and TRAb, thyroid ultrasound and orbital computed tomography. The record originates from a study of T cells in Graves' hyperthyroidism and ophthalmopathy. Regarding the study as a whole: Ophthalmopathy was model-predicted a median 6.5 months pre-onset.

This TCR came from a woman aged 35 to 49 with Graves' ophthalmopathy. The genes are TRBV28 and TRBJ2-7, with 11 positions matching TRBD2. Sequenced sample: blood. CDR3 nucleotides: TGTGCCAGCACTGATAAATACTTAGCGGGAGGGTACGAGCAGTACTTC. Amino acid sequence: CASTDKYLAGGYEQYF.